Described below is a single T cell receptor beta chain sequence and its context. Its specificity is unknown. The entry originates in a study of T cell responses to AZD1222 COVID-19 vaccine. Germline-derived CDR1 and CDR2 are MNHEY and SMNVEV (reference sequence). Trimming took off 2 bases at V and 0 bases at J, with 5 bases between the two ends. This CDR3 is 13 amino acids long. Here immunoSEQ multiplex PCR was the method, and the copy in TCRdb shows in-frame clones only, minus some. The sample has 130,000 to 150,000 clones; about 90% are singletons. Overall study results and limits: The donor group comprised mostly white British people and more females; the analysis possibly underestimated clonal diversity. There were repertoire samples only from the period after the peak T cell response. Per reports, nearly half of all spike-specific TCRs target regions that are unmutated in variants. Spike-specific TCR breadth rose after two AZD1222 doses, and depth rose as well.

The TCR comes from an adult in good health. V and J are TRBV27 and TRBJ2-7, with no clear D. Sequencing was performed on peripheral blood, taken on day 0 of MenACWY control vaccination. DNA for the CDR3: TGTGCCAGCAGTTTAAAGAGCTCCTACGAGCAGTACTTC. This sequence encodes CASSLKSSYEQYF.